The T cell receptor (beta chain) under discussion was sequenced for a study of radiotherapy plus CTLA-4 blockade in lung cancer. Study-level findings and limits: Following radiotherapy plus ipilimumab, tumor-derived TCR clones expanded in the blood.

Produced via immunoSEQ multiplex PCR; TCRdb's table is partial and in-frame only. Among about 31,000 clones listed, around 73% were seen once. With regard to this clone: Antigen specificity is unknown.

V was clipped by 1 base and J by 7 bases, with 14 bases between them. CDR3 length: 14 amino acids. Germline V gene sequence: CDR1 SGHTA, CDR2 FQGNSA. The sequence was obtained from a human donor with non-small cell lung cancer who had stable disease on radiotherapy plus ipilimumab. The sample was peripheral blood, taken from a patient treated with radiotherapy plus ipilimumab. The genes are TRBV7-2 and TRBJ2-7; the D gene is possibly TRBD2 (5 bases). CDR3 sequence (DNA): TGTGCCAGCAGCTTAGGTTCCGGGATGGAAGAGCAGTACTTC. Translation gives CASSLGSGMEEQYF.